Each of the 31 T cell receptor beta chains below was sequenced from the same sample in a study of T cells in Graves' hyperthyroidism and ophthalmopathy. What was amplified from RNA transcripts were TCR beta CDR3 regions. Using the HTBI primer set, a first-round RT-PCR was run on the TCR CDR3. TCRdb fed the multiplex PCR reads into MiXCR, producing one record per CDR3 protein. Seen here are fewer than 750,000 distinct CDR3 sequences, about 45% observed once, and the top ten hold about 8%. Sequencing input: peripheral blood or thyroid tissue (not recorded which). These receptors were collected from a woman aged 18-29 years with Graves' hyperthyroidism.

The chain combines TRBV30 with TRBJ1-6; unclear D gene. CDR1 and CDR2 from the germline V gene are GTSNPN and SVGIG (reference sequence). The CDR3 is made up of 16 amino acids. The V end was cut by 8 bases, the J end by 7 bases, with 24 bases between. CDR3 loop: CASSLVGRAANSPLHF. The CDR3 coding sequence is TGTGCCAGCAGCTTGGTCGGGAGGGCAGCCAATTCACCCCTCCACTTT.

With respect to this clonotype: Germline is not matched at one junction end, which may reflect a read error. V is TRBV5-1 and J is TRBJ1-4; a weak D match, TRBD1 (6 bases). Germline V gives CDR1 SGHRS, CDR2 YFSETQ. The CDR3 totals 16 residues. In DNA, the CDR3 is TGTGCCAGCAGCTCGGACAGCCCCAAGGGTAATGAAAAACTGTTTTTT. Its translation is CASSSDSPKGNEKLFF.

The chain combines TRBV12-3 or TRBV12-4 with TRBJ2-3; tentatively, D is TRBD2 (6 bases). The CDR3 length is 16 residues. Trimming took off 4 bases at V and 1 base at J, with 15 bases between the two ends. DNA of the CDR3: TGTGCCAGCAGTTCCATAGCGGCCCAAGGCACAGATACGCAGTATTTT. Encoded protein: CASSSIAAQGTDTQYF.

The CDR3 bases are TGTGCCAGCAGCCCTAGCGGGAGAAAAGAGCAGTACTTC. Residues: CASSPSGRKEQYF. The chain is built from TRBV7-9 and TRBJ2-7, with 10 bases matching TRBD2. The CDR3 has 13 residues. The V gene's germline CDR1 is SEHNR and CDR2 FQNEAQ (reference sequence). The V and J ends lost 5 bases and 7 bases, in that order; junction bases with no gene match: 5.

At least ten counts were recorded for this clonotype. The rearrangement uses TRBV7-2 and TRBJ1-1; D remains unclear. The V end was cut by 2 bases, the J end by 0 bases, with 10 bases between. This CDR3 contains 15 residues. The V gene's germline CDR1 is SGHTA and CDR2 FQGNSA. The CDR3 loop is CASSLTFALNTEAFF. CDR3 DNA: TGTGCCAGCAGCTTAACGTTTGCGTTGAACACTGAAGCTTTCTTT.

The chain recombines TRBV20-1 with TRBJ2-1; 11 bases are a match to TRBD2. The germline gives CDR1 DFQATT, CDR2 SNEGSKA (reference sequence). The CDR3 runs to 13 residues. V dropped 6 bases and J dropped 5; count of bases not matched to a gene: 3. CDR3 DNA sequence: TGCAGTGCCAAGACTAGCGGGGACAATGAGCAGTTCTTC. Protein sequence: CSAKTSGDNEQFF.

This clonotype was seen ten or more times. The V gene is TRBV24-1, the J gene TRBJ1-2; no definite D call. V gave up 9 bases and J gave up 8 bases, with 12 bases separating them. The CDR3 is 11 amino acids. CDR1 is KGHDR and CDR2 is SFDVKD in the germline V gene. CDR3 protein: CATGHRDGYTF. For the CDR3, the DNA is TGTGCCACCGGCCACAGAGACGGCTACACCTTC.

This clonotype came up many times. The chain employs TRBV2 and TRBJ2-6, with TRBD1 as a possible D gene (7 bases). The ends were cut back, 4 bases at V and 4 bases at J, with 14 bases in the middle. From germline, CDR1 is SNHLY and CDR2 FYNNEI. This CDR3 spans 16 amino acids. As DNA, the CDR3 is TGTGCCAGCAGTGGATCCAGGGGGGCGGGGGCCAACGTCCTGACTTTC. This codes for CASSGSRGAGANVLTF.

Here the CDR3 reads CSATSHETGGDEQYF. CDR3 coding DNA: TGCAGTGCTACATCTCACGAGACAGGGGGCGATGAGCAGTACTTC. The chain couples TRBV20-1 to TRBJ2-7, with 10 bases fitting TRBD1. The CDR3 runs 15 residues. Losses at the gene ends were 4 bases for V and 7 bases for J; bases not matched to a gene: 13. From germline, CDR1 is DFQATT and CDR2 SNEGSKA (reference sequence).

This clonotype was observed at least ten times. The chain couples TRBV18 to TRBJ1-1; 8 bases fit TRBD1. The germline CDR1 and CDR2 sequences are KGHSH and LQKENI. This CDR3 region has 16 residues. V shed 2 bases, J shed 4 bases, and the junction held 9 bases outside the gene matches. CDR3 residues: CASSPRTGRLGTEAFF. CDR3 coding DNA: TGTGCCAGCTCACCAAGGACAGGGCGTTTGGGCACTGAAGCTTTCTTT.

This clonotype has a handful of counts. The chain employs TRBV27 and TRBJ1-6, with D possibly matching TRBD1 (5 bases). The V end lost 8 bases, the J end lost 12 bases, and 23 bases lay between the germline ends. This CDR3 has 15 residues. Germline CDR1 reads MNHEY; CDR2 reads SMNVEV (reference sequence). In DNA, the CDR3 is TGTGCCAGCCTTGCACATACCGGGACGTATTTACCCCTCCACTTT. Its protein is CASLAHTGTYLPLHF.

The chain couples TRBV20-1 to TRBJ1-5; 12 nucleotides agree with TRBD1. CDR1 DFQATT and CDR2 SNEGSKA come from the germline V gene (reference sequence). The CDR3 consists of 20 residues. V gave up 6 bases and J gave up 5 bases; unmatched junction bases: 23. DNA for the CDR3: TGCAGTGCCAGCAGATCTCCCCCGGGACAGGGGGCTCCGGGCGATCAGCCCCAGCATTTT. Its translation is CSASRSPPGQGAPGDQPQHF.

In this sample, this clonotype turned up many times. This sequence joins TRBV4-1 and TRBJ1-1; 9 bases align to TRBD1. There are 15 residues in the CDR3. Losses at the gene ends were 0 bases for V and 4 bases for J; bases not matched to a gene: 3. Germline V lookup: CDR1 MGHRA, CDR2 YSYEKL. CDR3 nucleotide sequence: TGCGCCAGCAGCCAAGAATCGACAGGGGGCACTGAAGCTTTCTTT. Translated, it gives CASSQESTGGTEAFF.

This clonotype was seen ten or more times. The CDR3 coding sequence is TGCGCCAGCAGCGACGGGACAGGTTGGGGTGACGAGCAGTACTTC. Translation: CASSDGTGWGDEQYF. The chain links TRBV5-1 to TRBJ2-7, with TRBD1 identical over 8 bases. CDR1 SGHRS and CDR2 YFSETQ come from the germline V gene. V lost 4 bases and J lost 5; bases outside the gene matches: 11. The CDR3 has 15 residues.

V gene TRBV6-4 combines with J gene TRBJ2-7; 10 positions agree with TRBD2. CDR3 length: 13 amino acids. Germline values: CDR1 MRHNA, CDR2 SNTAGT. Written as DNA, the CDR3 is TGTGCTAGCCTAGCGGGAGTAGGAGACGAGCAGTACTTC. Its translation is CASLAGVGDEQYF.

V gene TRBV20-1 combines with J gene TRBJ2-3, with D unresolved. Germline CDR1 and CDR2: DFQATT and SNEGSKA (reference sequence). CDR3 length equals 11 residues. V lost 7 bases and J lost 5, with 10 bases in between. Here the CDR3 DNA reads TGCAGTGTAATAAATGGAGATACGCAGTATTTT. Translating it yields CSVINGDTQYF.

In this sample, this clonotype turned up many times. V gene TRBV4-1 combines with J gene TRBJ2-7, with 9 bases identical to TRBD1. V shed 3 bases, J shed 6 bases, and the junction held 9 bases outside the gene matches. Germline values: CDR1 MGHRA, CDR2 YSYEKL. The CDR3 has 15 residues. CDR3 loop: CASSHVGQGISEQYF. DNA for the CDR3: TGCGCCAGCAGCCACGTGGGACAGGGTATTTCCGAGCAGTACTTC.

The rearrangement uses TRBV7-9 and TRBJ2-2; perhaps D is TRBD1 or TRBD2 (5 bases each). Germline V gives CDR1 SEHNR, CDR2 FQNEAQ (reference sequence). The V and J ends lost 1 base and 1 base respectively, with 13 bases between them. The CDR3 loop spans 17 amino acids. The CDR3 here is CASSLVGGRGNTGELFF. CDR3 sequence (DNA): TGTGCCAGCAGCTTAGTTGGGGGACGCGGGAACACCGGGGAGCTGTTTTTT.

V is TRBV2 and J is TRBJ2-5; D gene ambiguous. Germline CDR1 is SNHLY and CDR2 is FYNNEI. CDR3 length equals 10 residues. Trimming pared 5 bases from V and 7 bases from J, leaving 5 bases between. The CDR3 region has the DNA TGTGCCAGCAGTTGGGGGACCCAGTACTTC. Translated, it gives CASSWGTQYF.

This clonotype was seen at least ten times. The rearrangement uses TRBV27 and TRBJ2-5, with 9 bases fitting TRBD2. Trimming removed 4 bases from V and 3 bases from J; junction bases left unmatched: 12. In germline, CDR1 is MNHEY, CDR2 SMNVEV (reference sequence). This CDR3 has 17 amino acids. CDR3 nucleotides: TGTGCCAGCAGTTGGCGGGAGGGCCTAGGAGGCAAAGAGACCCAGTACTTC. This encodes CASSWREGLGGKETQYF.

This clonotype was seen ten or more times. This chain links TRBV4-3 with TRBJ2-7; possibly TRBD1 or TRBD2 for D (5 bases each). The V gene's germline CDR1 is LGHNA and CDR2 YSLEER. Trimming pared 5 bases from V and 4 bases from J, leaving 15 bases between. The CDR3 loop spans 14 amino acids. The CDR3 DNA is TGCGCCAGCAGCGAGGGCCTAGGGGCTTACGAGCAGTACTTC. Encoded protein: CASSEGLGAYEQYF.

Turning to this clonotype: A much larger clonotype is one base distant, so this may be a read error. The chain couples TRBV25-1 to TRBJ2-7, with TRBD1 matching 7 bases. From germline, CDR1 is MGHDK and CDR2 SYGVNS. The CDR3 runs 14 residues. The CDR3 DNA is TGTGCCTGCAGCGACAGGGAACGGTTTGGCGAGCAGTACTTC. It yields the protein CACSDRERFGEQYF.

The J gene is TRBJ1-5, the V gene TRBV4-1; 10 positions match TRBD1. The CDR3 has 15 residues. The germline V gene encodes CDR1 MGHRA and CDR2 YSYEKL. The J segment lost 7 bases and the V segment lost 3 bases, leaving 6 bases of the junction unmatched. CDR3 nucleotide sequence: TGCGCCAGCAGCCAGAGGACAGGGGGGGGCCAGCCCCAGCATTTT. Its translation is CASSQRTGGGQPQHF.

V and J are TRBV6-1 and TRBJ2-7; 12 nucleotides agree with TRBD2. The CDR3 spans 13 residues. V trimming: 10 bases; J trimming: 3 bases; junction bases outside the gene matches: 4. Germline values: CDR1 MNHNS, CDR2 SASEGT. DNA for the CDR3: TGTGCCACGCAGGGACTAGCGGGCTACGAGCAGTACTTC. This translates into CATQGLAGYEQYF.

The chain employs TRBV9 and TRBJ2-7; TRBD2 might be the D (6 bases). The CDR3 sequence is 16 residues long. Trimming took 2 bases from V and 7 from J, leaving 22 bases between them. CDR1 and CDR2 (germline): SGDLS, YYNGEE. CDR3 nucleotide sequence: TGTGCCAGCAGCGTTCCGCGGGACGCGAACACCGGGGAGCAGTACTTC. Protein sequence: CASSVPRDANTGEQYF.

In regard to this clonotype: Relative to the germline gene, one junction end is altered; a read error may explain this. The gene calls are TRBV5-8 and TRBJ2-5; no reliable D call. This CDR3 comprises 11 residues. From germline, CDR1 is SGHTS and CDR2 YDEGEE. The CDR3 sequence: CASSLDGTPYF. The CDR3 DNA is TGTGCCAGCAGCTTGGATGGTACCCCGTACTTC.

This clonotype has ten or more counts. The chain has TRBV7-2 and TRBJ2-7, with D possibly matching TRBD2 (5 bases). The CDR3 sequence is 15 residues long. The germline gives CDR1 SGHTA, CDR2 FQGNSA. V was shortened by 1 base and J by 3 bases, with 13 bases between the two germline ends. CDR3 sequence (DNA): TGTGCCAGCAGCTTAGGAGGGCAAAAGGGCTACGAGCAGTACTTC. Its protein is CASSLGGQKGYEQYF. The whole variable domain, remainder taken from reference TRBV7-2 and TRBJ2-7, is GAGVSQSPSNKVTEKGKDVELRCDPISGHTALYWYRQSLGQGLEFLIYFQGNSAPDKSGLPSDRFSAERTGGSVSTLTIQRTQQEDSAVYLCASSLGGQKGYEQYFGPGTRLTVT.

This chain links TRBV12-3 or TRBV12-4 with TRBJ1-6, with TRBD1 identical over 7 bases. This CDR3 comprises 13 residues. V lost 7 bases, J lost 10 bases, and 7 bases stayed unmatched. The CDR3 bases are TGTGCCAGCACCCGACAGGGCTGGTCACCCCTCCACTTT. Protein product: CASTRQGWSPLHF.

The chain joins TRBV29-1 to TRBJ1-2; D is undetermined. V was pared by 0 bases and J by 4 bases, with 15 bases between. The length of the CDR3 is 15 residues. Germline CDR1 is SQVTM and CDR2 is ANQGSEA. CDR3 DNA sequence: TGCAGCGTTGAAGATCTGGAAAGCTGGAGCTATGGCTACACCTTC. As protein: CSVEDLESWSYGYTF.

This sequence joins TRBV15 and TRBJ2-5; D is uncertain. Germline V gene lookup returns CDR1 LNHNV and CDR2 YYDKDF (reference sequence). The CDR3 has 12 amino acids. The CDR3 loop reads CARDSPQETQYF. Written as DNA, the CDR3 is TGTGCTAGAGATTCCCCCCAAGAGACCCAGTACTTC.

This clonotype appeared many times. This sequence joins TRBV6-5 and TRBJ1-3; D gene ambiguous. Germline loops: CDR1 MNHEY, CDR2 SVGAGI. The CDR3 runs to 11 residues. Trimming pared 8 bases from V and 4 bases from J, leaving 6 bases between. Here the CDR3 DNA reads TGTGCCAGCCACCGGGGAAACACCATATATTTT. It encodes CASHRGNTIYF.